These T cell receptor beta chains were read from a single sample in a study of identical twins. Using its own MiXCR run on the 5' RACE reads, TCRdb lists one record per CDR3 protein. The sample has around 670,000 distinct CDR3 sequences; less than 7% are singletons. Sequenced material: naive T cells sorted from blood. These TCRs come from a man aged 18 to 29 in good health. The CDR3 runs from the conserved cysteine through the conserved F or W. Fields, in order: clone size, V gene, D gene, J gene, CDR3 protein, CDR3 DNA. D genes are given only for firm matches. Clone sizes are given selectively: once, few, many, or a class where the clone is expanded.

>few|TRBV10-2|TRBD1|TRBJ1-1
CASSDPTGGDPEAFF
TGCGCCAGCAGTGACCCGACAGGGGGGGACCCTGAAGCTTTCTTT
>many|TRBV5-1|.|TRBJ2-3
CASSSGGSTDTQYF
TGCGCCAGCAGCTCAGGCGGCAGCACAGATACGCAGTATTTT
>many|TRBV7-8|.|TRBJ2-1
CASSSKTGAVTLHEQFF
TGTGCCAGCAGCTCCAAGACCGGGGCCGTAACGCTCCATGAGCAGTTCTTC
>many|TRBV29-1|TRBD2|TRBJ2-7
CSAEGGYYEQYF
TGCAGCGCAGAGGGAGGGTACTACGAGCAGTACTTC
>.|TRBV12-3/TRBV12-4|.|TRBJ2-1
CASSLALLEPFF
TGTGCCAGCAGTTTAGCGCTGCTAGAACCGTTCTTC
>.|TRBV5-1|.|TRBJ2-5
CASSFSEWAAQETQYF
TGCGCCAGCAGCTTTTCGGAGTGGGCAGCCCAAGAGACCCAGTACTTC
>.|TRBV6-2/TRBV6-3|.|TRBJ2-1
CATTPRGAYNEQFF
TGTGCCACTACCCCTCGCGGAGCCTACAATGAGCAGTTCTTC
>few|TRBV10-3|.|TRBJ2-1
CAISEISQGGEQFF
TGTGCCATCAGCGAAATATCACAGGGAGGTGAGCAGTTCTTC
>many|TRBV6-5|.|TRBJ1-2
CASRYSNLNYGYTF
TGTGCCAGCAGGTACAGCAACCTTAACTATGGCTACACCTTC
>.|TRBV6-5|.|TRBJ2-7
CASSYLGAKNEQYF
TGTGCCAGCAGTTATCTGGGGGCTAAGAACGAGCAGTACTTC
>many|TRBV5-5|.|TRBJ2-1
CASSTQGNEQFF
TGTGCCAGCAGCACACAGGGAAATGAGCAGTTCTTC
>many|TRBV24-1|.|TRBJ2-1
CATSEPGLADEQFF
TGTGCCACCAGTGAACCAGGCCTGGCGGATGAGCAGTTCTTC
>few|TRBV24-1|TRBD1|TRBJ1-2
CATSDFRTGPYGYTF
TGTGCCACCAGTGATTTCCGGACAGGGCCCTATGGCTACACCTTC
>many|TRBV12-3/TRBV12-4|TRBD1|TRBJ2-3
CASSRDRLADTQYF
TGTGCCAGCAGTCGGGACAGGCTCGCAGATACGCAGTATTTT
>many|TRBV5-1|.|TRBJ2-1
CASSFPRGFPYNEQFF
TGCGCCAGCAGCTTCCCCAGGGGCTTTCCCTACAATGAGCAGTTCTTC
>few|TRBV20-1|.|TRBJ2-7
CSARDSHPEQYF
TGCAGTGCTAGAGATAGTCACCCCGAGCAGTACTTC